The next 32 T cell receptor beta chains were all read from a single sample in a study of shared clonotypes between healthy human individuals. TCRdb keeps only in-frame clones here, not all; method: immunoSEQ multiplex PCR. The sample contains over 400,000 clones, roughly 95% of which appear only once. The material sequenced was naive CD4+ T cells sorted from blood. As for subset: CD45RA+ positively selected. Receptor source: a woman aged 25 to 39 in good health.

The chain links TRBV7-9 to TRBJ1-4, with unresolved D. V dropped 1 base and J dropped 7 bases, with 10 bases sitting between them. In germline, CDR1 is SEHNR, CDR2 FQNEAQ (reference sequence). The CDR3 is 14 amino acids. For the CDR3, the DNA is TGTGCCAGCAGCTTAGTACAGTCGCGTGAAAAACTGTTTTTT. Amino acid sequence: CASSLVQSREKLFF.

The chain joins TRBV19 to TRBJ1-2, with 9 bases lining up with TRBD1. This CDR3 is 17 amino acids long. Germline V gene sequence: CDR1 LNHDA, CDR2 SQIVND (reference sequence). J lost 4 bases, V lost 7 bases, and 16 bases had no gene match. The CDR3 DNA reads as TGTGCCAGTACCCCCCCCTTGCCGGGACAGGGAGCCTATGGCTACACCTTC. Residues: CASTPPLPGQGAYGYTF.

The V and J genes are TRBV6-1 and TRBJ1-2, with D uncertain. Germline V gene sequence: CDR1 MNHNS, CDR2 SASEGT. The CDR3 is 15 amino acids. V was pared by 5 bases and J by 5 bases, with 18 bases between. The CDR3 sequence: CASSPQTPTGYGYTF. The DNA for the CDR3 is TGTGCCAGCAGTCCCCAGACACCTACTGGGTATGGCTACACCTTC.

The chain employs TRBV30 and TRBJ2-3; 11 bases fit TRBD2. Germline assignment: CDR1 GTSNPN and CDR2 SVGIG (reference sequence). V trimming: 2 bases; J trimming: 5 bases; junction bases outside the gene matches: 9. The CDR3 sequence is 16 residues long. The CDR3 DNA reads TGTGCCTGGAGTCAAGGGCTAGCGGGAGGTGGAGATACGCAGTATTTT. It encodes CAWSQGLAGGGDTQYF.

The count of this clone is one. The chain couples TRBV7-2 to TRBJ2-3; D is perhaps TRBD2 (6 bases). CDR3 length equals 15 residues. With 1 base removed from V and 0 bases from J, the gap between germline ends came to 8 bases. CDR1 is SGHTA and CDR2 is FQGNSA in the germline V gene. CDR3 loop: CASSLVAASTDTQYF. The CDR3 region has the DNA TGTGCCAGCAGCTTAGTAGCGGCTAGCACAGATACGCAGTATTTT.

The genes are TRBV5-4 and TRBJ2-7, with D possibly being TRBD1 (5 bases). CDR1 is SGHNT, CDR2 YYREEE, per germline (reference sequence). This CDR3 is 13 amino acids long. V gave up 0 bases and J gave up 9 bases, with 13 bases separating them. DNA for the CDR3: TGTGCCAGCAGCTTGGCGTTTGACAGCCGGCAGTACTTC. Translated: CASSLAFDSRQYF.

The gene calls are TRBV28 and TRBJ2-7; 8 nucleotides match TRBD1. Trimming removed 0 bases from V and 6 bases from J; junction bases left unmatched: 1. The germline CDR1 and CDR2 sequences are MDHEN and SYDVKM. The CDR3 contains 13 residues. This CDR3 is CASSLWTGAEQYF. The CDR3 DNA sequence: TGTGCCAGCAGTTTATGGACAGGGGCCGAGCAGTACTTC.

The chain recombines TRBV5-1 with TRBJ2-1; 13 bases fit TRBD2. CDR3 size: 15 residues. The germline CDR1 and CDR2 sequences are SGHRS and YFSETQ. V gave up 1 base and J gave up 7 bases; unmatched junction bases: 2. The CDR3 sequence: CASSLSGLAGNEQFF. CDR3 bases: TGCGCCAGCAGCTTGTCGGGACTAGCGGGGAATGAGCAGTTCTTC.

The CDR3, as DNA: TGCGCCAGCAGCCTCTACTCTAGCGGGAGCTCCTACGAGCAGTACTTC. The encoded protein is CASSLYSSGSSYEQYF. This chain links TRBV4-1 with TRBJ2-7, with 10 positions matching TRBD2. This CDR3 comprises 16 residues. The junction had 6 bases not matched to a gene; V was cut back by 4 bases and J by 0 bases. Looked up from germline, CDR1 is MGHRA and CDR2 is YSYEKL.

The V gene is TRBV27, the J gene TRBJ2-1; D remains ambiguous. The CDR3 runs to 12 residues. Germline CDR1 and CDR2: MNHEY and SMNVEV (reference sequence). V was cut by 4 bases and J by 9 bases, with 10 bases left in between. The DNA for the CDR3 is TGTGCCAGCAGTTCATCTTTGGTTGAGCAGTTCTTC. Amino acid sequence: CASSSSLVEQFF.

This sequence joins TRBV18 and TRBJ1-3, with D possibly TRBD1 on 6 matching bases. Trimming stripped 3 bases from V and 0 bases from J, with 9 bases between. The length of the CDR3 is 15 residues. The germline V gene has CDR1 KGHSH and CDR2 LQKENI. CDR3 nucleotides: TGTGCCAGCTCACCCGACAGGAGCTCTGGAAACACCATATATTTT. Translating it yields CASSPDRSSGNTIYF.

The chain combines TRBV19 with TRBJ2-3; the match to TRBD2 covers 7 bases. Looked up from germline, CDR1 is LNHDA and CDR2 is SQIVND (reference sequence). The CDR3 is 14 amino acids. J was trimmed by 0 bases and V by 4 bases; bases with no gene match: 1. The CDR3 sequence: CASSNSGSTDTQYF. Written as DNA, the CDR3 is TGTGCCAGTAGTAATAGCGGGAGCACAGATACGCAGTATTTT. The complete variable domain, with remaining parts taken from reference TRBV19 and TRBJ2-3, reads DGGITQSPKYLFRKEGQNVTLSCEQNLNHDAMYWYRQDPGQGLRLIYYSQIVNDFQKGDIAEGYSVSREKKESFPLTVTSAQKNPTAFYLCASSNSGSTDTQYFGPGTRLTVL.

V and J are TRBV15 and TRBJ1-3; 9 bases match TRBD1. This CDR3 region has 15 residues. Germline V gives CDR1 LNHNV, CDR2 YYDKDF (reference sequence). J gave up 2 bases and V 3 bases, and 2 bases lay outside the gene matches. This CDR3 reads CATSRGQGPGNTIYF. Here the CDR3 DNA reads TGTGCCACCAGCAGGGGACAGGGACCTGGAAACACCATATATTTT.

CDR3 protein: CASSLTTGGSGRGYEQYF. CDR3 sequence (DNA): TGTGCCAGCAGCTTAACCACCGGGGGTAGCGGGAGGGGCTACGAGCAGTACTTC. This chain links TRBV7-8 with TRBJ2-7; TRBD2 matches 11 bases. This CDR3 is built from 18 residues. The germline V gene has CDR1 SGHVS and CDR2 FQNEAQ. V was clipped by 2 bases and J by 3 bases; unmatched bases: 12.

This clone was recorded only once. The CDR3 region is CASSPGLAGTGELFF. The DNA of the CDR3 is TGTGCCAGCAGCCCGGGACTAGCGGGAACCGGGGAGCTGTTTTTT. The genes are TRBV7-3 and TRBJ2-2; 13 bases match TRBD2. Germline trimming cut 5 bases from V and 5 bases from J; bases unmatched to any gene: 2. Germline CDR1 is SGHTA and CDR2 is FQGTGA. This CDR3 has 15 amino acids. The variable domain in full, completed from reference TRBV7-3 and TRBJ2-2, reads GAGVSQTPSNKVTEKGKYVELRCDPISGHTALYWYRQSLGQGPEFLIYFQGTGAADDSGLPNDRFFAVRPEGSVSTLKIQRTERGDSAVYLCASSPGLAGTGELFFGEGSRLTVL.

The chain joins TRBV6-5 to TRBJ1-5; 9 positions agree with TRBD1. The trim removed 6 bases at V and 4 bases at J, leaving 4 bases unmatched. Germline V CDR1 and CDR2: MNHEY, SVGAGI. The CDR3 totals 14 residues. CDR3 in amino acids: CASRPGQGNQPQHF. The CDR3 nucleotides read TGTGCCAGCAGGCCGGGACAGGGAAATCAGCCCCAGCATTTT.

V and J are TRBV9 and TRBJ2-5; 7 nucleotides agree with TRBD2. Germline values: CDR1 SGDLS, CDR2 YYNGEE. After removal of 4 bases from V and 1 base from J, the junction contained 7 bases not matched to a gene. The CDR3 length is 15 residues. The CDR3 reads CASSLRASGQETQYF. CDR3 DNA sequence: TGTGCCAGCAGCTTGAGAGCTAGCGGCCAAGAGACCCAGTACTTC.

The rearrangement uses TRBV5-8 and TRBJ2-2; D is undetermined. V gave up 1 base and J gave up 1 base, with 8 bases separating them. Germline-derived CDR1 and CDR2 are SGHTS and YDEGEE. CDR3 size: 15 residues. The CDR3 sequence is CASSLLGLNTGELFF. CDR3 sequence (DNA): TGTGCCAGCAGCTTGCTAGGCTTGAACACCGGGGAGCTGTTTTTT.

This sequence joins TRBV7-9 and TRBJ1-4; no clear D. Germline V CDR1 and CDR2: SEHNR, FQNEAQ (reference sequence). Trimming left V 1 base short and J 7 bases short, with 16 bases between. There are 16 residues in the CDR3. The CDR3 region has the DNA TGTGCCAGCAGCTTAGGGACCTCACTGCTTTCTGAAAAACTGTTTTTT. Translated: CASSLGTSLLSEKLFF.

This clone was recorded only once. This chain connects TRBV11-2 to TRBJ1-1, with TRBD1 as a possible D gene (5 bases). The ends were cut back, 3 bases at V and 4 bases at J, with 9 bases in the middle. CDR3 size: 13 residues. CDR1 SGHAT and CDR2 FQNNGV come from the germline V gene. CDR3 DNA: TGTGCCAGCAGCTTTCAGGGTGCCACTGAAGCTTTCTTT. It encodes CASSFQGATEAFF.

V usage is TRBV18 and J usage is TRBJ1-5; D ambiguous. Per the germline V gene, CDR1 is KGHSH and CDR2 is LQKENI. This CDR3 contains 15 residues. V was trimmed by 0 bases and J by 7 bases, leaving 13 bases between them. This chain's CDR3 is CASSPPGPRNQPQHF. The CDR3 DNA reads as TGTGCCAGCTCACCACCGGGTCCGAGGAACCAGCCCCAGCATTTT.

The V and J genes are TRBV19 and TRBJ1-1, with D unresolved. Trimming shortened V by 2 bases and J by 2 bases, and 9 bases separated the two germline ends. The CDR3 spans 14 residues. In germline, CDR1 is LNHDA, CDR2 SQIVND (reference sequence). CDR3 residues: CASSIITGNTEAFF. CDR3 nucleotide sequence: TGTGCCAGTAGTATAATAACGGGAAACACTGAAGCTTTCTTT.

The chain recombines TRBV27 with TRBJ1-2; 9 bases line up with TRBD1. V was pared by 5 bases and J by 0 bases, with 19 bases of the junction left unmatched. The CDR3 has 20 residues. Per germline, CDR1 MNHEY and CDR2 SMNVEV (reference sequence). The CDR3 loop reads CASSPNPWDRAHPPNYGYTF. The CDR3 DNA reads TGTGCCAGCAGTCCCAACCCCTGGGACAGGGCTCATCCCCCTAACTATGGCTACACCTTC.

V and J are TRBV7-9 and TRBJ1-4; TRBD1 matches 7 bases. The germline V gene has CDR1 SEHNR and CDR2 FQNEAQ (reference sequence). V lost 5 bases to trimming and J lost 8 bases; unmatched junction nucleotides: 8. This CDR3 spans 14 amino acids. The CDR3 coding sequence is TGTGCCAGCAGCACCGCAGGGGGGGGAGAAAAACTGTTTTTT. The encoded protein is CASSTAGGGEKLFF.

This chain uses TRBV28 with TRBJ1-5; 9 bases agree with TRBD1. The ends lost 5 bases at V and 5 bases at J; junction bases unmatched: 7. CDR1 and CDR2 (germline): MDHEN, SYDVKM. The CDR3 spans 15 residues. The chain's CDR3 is CASSPGQGDDQPQHF. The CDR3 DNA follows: TGTGCCAGCAGTCCGGGACAGGGAGACGATCAGCCCCAGCATTTT.

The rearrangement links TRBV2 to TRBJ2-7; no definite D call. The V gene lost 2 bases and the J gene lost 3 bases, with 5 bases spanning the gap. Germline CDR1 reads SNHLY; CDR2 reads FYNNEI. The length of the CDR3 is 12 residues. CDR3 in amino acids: CASSELSYEQYF. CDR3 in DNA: TGTGCCAGCAGTGAACTCAGCTACGAGCAGTACTTC. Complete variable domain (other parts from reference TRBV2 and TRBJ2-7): EPEVTQTPSHQVTQMGQEVILRCVPISNHLYFYWYRQILGQKVEFLVSFYNNEISEKSEIFDDQFSVERPDGSNFTLKIRSTKLEDSAMYFCASSELSYEQYFGPGTRLTVT.

The CDR3 is CASSSPGLELSGANVLTF. The CDR3, as DNA: TGCGCCAGCAGCTCACCGGGACTAGAGTTATCTGGGGCCAACGTCCTGACTTTC. The chain couples TRBV5-1 to TRBJ2-6, with 8 bases fitting TRBD2. The V and J ends lost 3 bases and 1 base, in that order; junction bases with no gene match: 9. Germline V gene sequence: CDR1 SGHRS, CDR2 YFSETQ. The CDR3 has 18 amino acids.

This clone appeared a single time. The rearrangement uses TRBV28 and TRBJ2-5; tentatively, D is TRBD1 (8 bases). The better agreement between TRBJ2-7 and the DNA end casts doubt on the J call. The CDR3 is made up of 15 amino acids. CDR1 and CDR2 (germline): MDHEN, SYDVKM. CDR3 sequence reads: CASKQGGTSSYEQYF. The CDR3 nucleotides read TGTGCCAGCAAACAGGGGGGGACGAGCTCCTACGAGCAGTACTTC.

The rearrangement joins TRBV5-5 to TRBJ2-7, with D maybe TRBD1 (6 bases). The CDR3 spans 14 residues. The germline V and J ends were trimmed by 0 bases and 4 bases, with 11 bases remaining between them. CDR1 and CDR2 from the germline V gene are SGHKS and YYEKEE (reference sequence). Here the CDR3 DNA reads TGTGCCAGCAGCTTGGGGCCAGGGGAGTACGAGCAGTACTTC. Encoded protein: CASSLGPGEYEQYF.

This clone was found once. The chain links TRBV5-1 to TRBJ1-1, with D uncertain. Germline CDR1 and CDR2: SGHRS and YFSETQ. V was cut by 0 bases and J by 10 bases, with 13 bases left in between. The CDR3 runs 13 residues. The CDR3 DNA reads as TGCGCCAGCAGCTTGGCGGTACGGGAGTTAGCTTTCTTT. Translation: CASSLAVRELAFF.

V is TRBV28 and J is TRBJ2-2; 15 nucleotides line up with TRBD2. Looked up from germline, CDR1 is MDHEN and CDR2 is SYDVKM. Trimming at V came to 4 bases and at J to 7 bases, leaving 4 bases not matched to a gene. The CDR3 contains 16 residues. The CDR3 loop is CASSSGLAGGVGELFF. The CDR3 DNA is TGTGCCAGCAGTTCCGGACTAGCGGGAGGGGTCGGGGAGCTGTTTTTT.

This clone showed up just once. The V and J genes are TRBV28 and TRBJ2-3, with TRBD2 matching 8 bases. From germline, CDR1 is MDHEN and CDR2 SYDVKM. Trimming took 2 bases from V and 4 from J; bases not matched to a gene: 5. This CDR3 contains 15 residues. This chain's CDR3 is CASSLGGRYPDTQYF. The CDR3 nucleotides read TGTGCCAGCAGTTTAGGCGGGAGGTATCCAGATACGCAGTATTTT.